One T cell receptor (beta chain) is described in this entry. The data originate from a study of blood T cell repertoires in COVID-19. As for the study in general: The United States, Italy and Spain were the sources of the acute and convalescent COVID-19 samples. T cells, B-cell-depleted T cells, or PBMCs provided the cDNA or gDNA that served as material.

The length of the CDR3 is 15 residues. CDR1 is LGHNA and CDR2 is YSLEER in the germline V gene. Between the trimmed V and J ends, which lost 0 bases and 4 bases, there was a span of 10 bases. Per the original methods: By means of reference gene primer amplification, nucleated cell counts were estimated. The protocol was immunoSEQ multiplex PCR, while the TCRdb copy is restricted to in-frame clones and leaves out a portion. The D gene and trimming were derived from the DNA, and the V and J assignments and clone size from that table. The profile shows 30,000 to 40,000 clones, approximately 85% of them singletons.

This rearrangement joins TRBV4-3 to TRBJ1-3; D is unresolved. Sequenced: peripheral blood. The TCR comes from a man aged 55 to 69 with active or convalescent COVID-19. The CDR3 region has the DNA TGCGCCAGCAGCCAAGATAGTGACATGGGAAACACCATATATTTT. Amino acids: CASSQDSDMGNTIYF.